This T cell receptor beta chain was sequenced in a study of cytomegalovirus exposure and HLA in healthy donors. Study-wide findings and caveats: Donor immune exposure was known only as CMV serostatus. Among TCR beta chains, those listed as cytomegalovirus-associated numbered 164.

The PCR used 60 Vbeta and 13 Jbeta primers. Sequencing used immunoSEQ multiplex PCR; TCRdb keeps in-frame clones, though not all of them. The data contain tens of thousands of clones, 74% of them singletons. Healthy bone marrow donors supplied every sample. As concerns this clone: Its antigen is still unknown.

V dropped 8 bases and J dropped 0 bases, with 8 bases sitting between them. This CDR3 spans 13 amino acids. Germline values: CDR1 SGDLS, CDR2 YYNGEE. The sequencing input was PBMCs. The receptor's source is a man aged 35-49 years in good health and CMV-seropositive. This rearrangement joins TRBV9 to TRBJ2-2; D remains ambiguous. The CDR3 is CASGLSNTGELFF. The DNA for the CDR3 is TGTGCCAGTGGCCTCTCGAACACCGGGGAGCTGTTTTTT. Supplemented by reference TRBV9 and TRBJ2-2, the full variable domain reads DSGVTQTPKHLITATGQRVTLRCSPRSGDLSVYWYQQSLDQGLQFLIQYYNGEERAKGNILERFSAQQFPDLHSELNLSSLELGDSALYFCASGLSNTGELFFGEGSRLTVL.